This T cell receptor (beta chain) was recorded in a study of cytomegalovirus exposure and HLA in healthy donors. General observations from the study: In an earlier analysis, most TCR beta V segments were productive about 87% or about 30% of the time. Cytomegalovirus status was reportedly diagnosed by the classifier with high sensitivity and specificity. As was reported, the HLA-A and HLA-B alleles of most subjects were accurately predicted from TCR beta sequences. The authors enumerated 150 to 200 TCR beta chains as linked to cytomegalovirus.

Worth noting for this clone: Its antigen is not identified.

Researchers ran the PCR with 60 Vbeta and 13 Jbeta primers. Assay: immunoSEQ multiplex PCR; the TCRdb copy retains only in-frame clones and omits some. The sample holds more than 45,000 clones, roughly four fifths seen once. The germline CDR1 and CDR2 sequences are SGHTA and FQGNSA. V shed 2 bases and J shed 2 bases, with 7 bases lying between them. The length of the CDR3 is 14 residues. This TCR came from a woman aged 40 to 55 in good health and CMV-seropositive. The chain is built from TRBV7-2 and TRBJ1-5, with no clear D. Sequenced sample: PBMCs. The CDR3 sequence is CASSLSFGNQPQHF. In nucleotides, the CDR3 is TGTGCCAGCAGCTTAAGCTTTGGCAATCAGCCCCAGCATTTT.